The T cell receptor (beta chain) under discussion was sequenced for a study of control samples from healthy donors and cancer patients. The CDR3 sequence is 11 residues long. The V gene's germline CDR1 is MGHDK and CDR2 SYGVNS. Trimming shortened V by 5 bases and J by 4 bases, and 4 bases separated the two germline ends. Libraries were prepared by immunoSEQ multiplex PCR; TCRdb keeps only in-frame clonotypes and omits some of them. The table lists about 130,000 clones, about 90% of them singletons, with more than 1.5% in the top ten. The sample was blood. The TCR originated in a man aged 18 to 29 in good health. This chain connects TRBV25-1 to TRBJ2-3, with D uncertain. CDR3 in amino acids: CASSLADTQYF. In DNA form, the CDR3 reads TGTGCCAGCAGTCTGGCAGATACGCAGTATTTT.